What follows describes a single T cell receptor (beta chain). Its antigen is unidentified. The sample comes from a study of blood T cells in healthy people across ages. Study as a whole: Template-switching capture recovered about one barcoded beta molecule per two T cells.

Findings of the study overall: More naive CD4+ cells and higher diversity marked long-lived donors relative to aged donors.

V lost 10 bases and J lost 0; bases outside the gene matches: 13. The CDR3 is made up of 18 amino acids. Germline CDR1 MDHEN, CDR2 SYDVKM. They isolated at least 6.5 million PBMCs from each sample. It was with a sample-barcoded 5' primer and a J-beta primer mix that a second PCR of about 6 to 12 cycles was run. Template switching added a 12-random-nucleotide identifier to every cDNA molecule. MiXCR was run by TCRdb on the 5' RACE reads, yielding one entry per CDR3 protein. The data show about 1.4 million distinct CDR3 sequences, with roughly 60% seen just once and about 6.3% held by the top ten. The sample consisted of blood. This chain joins TRBV28 and TRBJ2-3; 13 positions match TRBD2. The TCR comes from a man younger than 35 in good health. DNA for the CDR3: TGTGCCATCCGAGGAGACGGGACTAGCGGGGACAGCACAGATACGCAGTATTTT. Its translation: CAIRGDGTSGDSTDTQYF.